This TCR beta chain was captured in a study of response to subunit inactivated influenza vaccine. Study-wide results and caveats: Each seasonal influenza vaccination recruits few new T cells, the authors suggested.

TCRdb called the RT-PCR reads again in MiXCR, with one record for every CDR3 protein. The sample lists under 200,000 distinct CDR3 sequences; roughly 11% were seen once. Concerning this clonotype itself: Its antigen is not identified.

The TCR sequence derives from a man aged 45-65 years who received an inactivated influenza vaccine. Source: non-naive T cells sorted from PBMCs, taken roughly 47 days after vaccination.

CDR3 residues: CAISESGTGADTQYF. CDR3 coding DNA: TGTGCCATCAGTGAGTCAGGGACAGGGGCAGATACGCAGTATTTT. V and J are TRBV10-3 and TRBJ2-3; TRBD1 matches 10 bases. The CDR3 length is 15 residues. V trimming: 0 bases; J trimming: 4 bases; junction bases outside the gene matches: 1. Germline CDR1 ENHRY, CDR2 SYGVKD.